The 30 T cell receptor beta chains below were found in one sample sequenced in a study of Graves' ophthalmopathy and Graves' hyperthyroidism. RNA transcripts were the source from which TCR beta CDR3 regions were amplified. First-round RT-PCR employed HTBI primers, with a second-round multiplex PCR after it. TCRdb analysed the multiplex PCR reads with MiXCR anew, one entry per CDR3 protein. Counted here are approximately 1.2 million distinct CDR3 sequences, about 35% occurring once; the ten biggest clones make up around 10%. Sequencing was performed on peripheral blood or thyroid tissue (not recorded which). These receptors were collected from an adult man with Graves' hyperthyroidism.

There are many counts of this clonotype. This rearrangement joins TRBV2 to TRBJ1-5, with 7 bases aligning to TRBD1. Germline V gene data show CDR1 as SNHLY and CDR2 as FYNNEI. The CDR3 sequence is 13 residues long. The ends lost 7 bases at V and 6 bases at J; junction bases unmatched: 6. The CDR3, as DNA: TGTGCCAGCAAGGGGGCGCTGGGTCAGCCCCAGCATTTT. Residues: CASKGALGQPQHF.

This clonotype was seen more than once but under ten times. The rearrangement uses TRBV9 and TRBJ1-5; TRBD1 is a possible D gene (6 bases). Per the germline V gene, CDR1 is SGDLS and CDR2 is YYNGEE. Trimming stripped 3 bases from V and 0 bases from J, with 10 bases between. The CDR3 has 15 residues. Written as DNA, the CDR3 is TGTGCCAGCAGCGCCACCAGGGGTAGCAATCAGCCCCAGCATTTT. This encodes CASSATRGSNQPQHF.

Many counts were recorded for this clonotype. The genes are TRBV10-3 and TRBJ2-7; D gene unclear. V shed 3 bases and J shed 7 bases, with 13 bases lying between them. The CDR3 contains 13 residues. Germline assignment: CDR1 ENHRY and CDR2 SYGVKD. CDR3 sequence reads: CAISEMAPREQYF. CDR3 bases: TGTGCCATCAGTGAAATGGCCCCGAGGGAGCAGTACTTC.

This clonotype was seen more than once but under ten times. CDR3 amino acids: CAISESTGDEQYF. The CDR3 DNA sequence: TGTGCCATCAGTGAGTCGACAGGTGACGAGCAGTACTTC. This chain uses TRBV10-3 with TRBJ2-7; a weak D match, TRBD1 (6 bases). The CDR3 runs 13 residues. V was clipped by 0 bases and J by 5 bases, with 8 bases between them. CDR1 is ENHRY and CDR2 is SYGVKD in the germline V gene.

With respect to this clonotype: Since a much larger clone is just one base distant, this may be a read error. The V call is TRBV7-8, the J call TRBJ1-6; unclear D gene. The V gene's germline CDR1 is SGHVS and CDR2 FQNEAQ. The CDR3 spans 16 residues. Here the CDR3 DNA reads TGTGCCAGCAGCTTAATAATGCCGGGTACGGATTCACTCCTCCACTTT. Protein product: CASSLIMPGTDSLLHF.

This clonotype occurred many times. The rearrangement links TRBV4-1 to TRBJ2-6; D is perhaps TRBD1 (6 bases). The germline V and J ends were trimmed by 4 bases and 15 bases, with 10 bases remaining between them. Germline V gene lookup returns CDR1 MGHRA and CDR2 YSYEKL. The CDR3 sequence is 11 residues long. The CDR3 region is CASSREDSLTF. The CDR3 DNA reads TGCGCCAGCAGCCGAGAGGACAGCCTGACTTTC.

This clonotype was seen many times. The chain employs TRBV24-1 and TRBJ2-2; D possibly corresponds to TRBD2 (5 bases). CDR3 length: 14 residues. Germline loops: CDR1 KGHDR, CDR2 SFDVKD. V shed 1 base and J shed 5 bases, with 7 bases lying between them. CDR3 amino acids: CATSDFPGTGELFF. The CDR3 nucleotides are TGTGCCACCAGTGATTTTCCGGGGACCGGGGAGCTGTTTTTT.

Many counts were recorded for this clonotype. The V call is TRBV5-8, the J call TRBJ1-2; 9 bases are shared with TRBD1. J gave up 4 bases and V 5 bases, and 6 bases lay outside the gene matches. The CDR3 is 14 amino acids. Germline loops: CDR1 SGHTS, CDR2 YDEGEE. The DNA for the CDR3 is TGTGCCAGCAGGGGGACAGGGAGCGGCTATGGCTACACCTTC. Its protein product is CASRGTGSGYGYTF.

Many counts were recorded for this clonotype. The chain links TRBV12-3 or TRBV12-4 to TRBJ2-5, with TRBD2 identical over 7 bases. The trim removed 7 bases at V and 2 bases at J, leaving 7 bases unmatched. The CDR3 sequence is 14 residues long. The CDR3 loop is CASTPGRGQETQYF. The CDR3 nucleotides read TGTGCCAGCACCCCTGGGCGGGGGCAAGAGACCCAGTACTTC.

This clonotype appeared a few times. The gene calls are TRBV19 and TRBJ1-5, with a possible D match to TRBD1 (5 bases). Trimming shortened V by 6 bases and J by 8 bases, and 20 bases separated the two germline ends. The CDR3 spans 15 residues. From germline, CDR1 is LNHDA and CDR2 SQIVND (reference sequence). The CDR3 sequence is CASSLRDSGIEPQHF. Here the CDR3 DNA reads TGTGCCAGTAGCCTACGAGACAGTGGAATCGAGCCCCAGCATTTT. Combining the CDR3 with reference TRBV19 and TRBJ1-5 gives the whole variable domain DGGITQSPKYLFRKEGQNVTLSCEQNLNHDAMYWYRQDPGQGLRLIYYSQIVNDFQKGDIAEGYSVSREKKESFPLTVTSAQKNPTAFYLCASSLRDSGIEPQHFGDGTRLSIL.

This clonotype was seen at least ten times. The CDR3 bases are TGTGCCACCAGCATCCCCCCAGTGGAGACCCAGTACTTC. Translated: CATSIPPVETQYF. J is TRBJ2-5 and V is TRBV15; D remains unclear. The germline V gene encodes CDR1 LNHNV and CDR2 YYDKDF (reference sequence). V dropped 4 bases and J dropped 5 bases, with 11 bases sitting between them. The length of the CDR3 is 13 residues.

The chain is built from TRBV20-1 and TRBJ2-2; the match to TRBD1 covers 9 bases. Germline lookup yields CDR1 DFQATT and CDR2 SNEGSKA (reference sequence). V lost 0 bases to trimming and J lost 7 bases; unmatched junction nucleotides: 9. The CDR3 length is 16 residues. The CDR3 region is CSARDMGQGELGELFF. DNA of the CDR3: TGCAGTGCTAGAGATATGGGACAGGGAGAGCTCGGGGAGCTGTTTTTT.

This rearrangement joins TRBV7-2 to TRBJ2-7; weak D call: TRBD2 (6 bases). The germline gives CDR1 SGHTA, CDR2 FQGNSA. V gave up 1 base and J gave up 4 bases, with 14 bases separating them. The CDR3 has 15 amino acids. The CDR3 DNA reads TGTGCCAGCAGCTTAGTACCCCCGGGGAGGTACGAGCAGTACTTC. Its protein is CASSLVPPGRYEQYF.

The genes are TRBV29-1 and TRBJ1-2, with a possible D match to TRBD1 (6 bases). CDR1 is SQVTM and CDR2 is ANQGSEA in the germline V gene. V lost 6 bases, J lost 7 bases, and 21 bases lay in between. The CDR3 spans 14 residues. CDR3 nucleotide sequence: TGCAGCGTAGGAATCGGGCCAGGGGTAGGTGGCTACACCTTC. Translating it yields CSVGIGPGVGGYTF.

The table lists this clonotype with many counts. The chain joins TRBV5-1 to TRBJ1-1; D remains unclear. The CDR3 loop spans 15 amino acids. Between the trimmed V and J ends, which lost 0 bases and 5 bases, there was a span of 14 bases. CDR1 is SGHRS and CDR2 is YFSETQ in the germline V gene. CDR3 region: CASSLAETRDTEAFF. The CDR3 DNA sequence: TGCGCCAGCAGCTTGGCCGAGACACGGGATACTGAAGCTTTCTTT.

This clonotype has more than one count but fewer than ten. The V call is TRBV7-9, the J call TRBJ2-1; 7 bases agree with TRBD2. The ends lost 5 bases at V and 8 bases at J; junction bases unmatched: 6. CDR3 length: 13 residues. In germline, CDR1 is SEHNR, CDR2 FQNEAQ (reference sequence). This CDR3 reads CASSLKGRDEQFF. DNA of the CDR3: TGTGCCAGCAGCCTGAAGGGGAGGGATGAGCAGTTCTTC.

This clonotype was seen ten or more times. CDR3 in DNA: TGCAGTGCACCACAGGGGATATATGGCTACACCTTC. Its protein is CSAPQGIYGYTF. V and J are TRBV20-1 and TRBJ1-2; 7 bases fit TRBD1. The J segment lost 5 bases and the V segment lost 6 bases, leaving 6 bases of the junction unmatched. The germline V gene has CDR1 DFQATT and CDR2 SNEGSKA (reference sequence). This CDR3 has 12 amino acids.

The table lists this clonotype with many counts. As DNA, the CDR3 is TGTGCCAGCAGCCTCCGGGACACCATATATTTT. It encodes CASSLRDTIYF. The V gene is TRBV14, the J gene TRBJ1-3; no firm D call. Germline CDR1 is SGHDN and CDR2 is FVKESK. The CDR3 has 11 amino acids. Deletions cut 4 bases from V and 8 bases from J, with 6 bases between.

This clonotype was seen repeatedly, ten times or more. This sequence joins TRBV6-1 and TRBJ1-2; 8 nucleotides match TRBD1. V lost 1 base and J lost 4; bases outside the gene matches: 5. This CDR3 is 15 amino acids long. The germline V gene has CDR1 MNHNS and CDR2 SASEGT. The CDR3 region has the DNA TGTGCCAGCAGTGAAGTAGAAGACAGGGGCTATGGCTACACCTTC. It codes for CASSEVEDRGYGYTF.

The chain has TRBV7-8 and TRBJ2-2; D perhaps matches TRBD2 (5 bases). The V and J ends lost 5 bases and 9 bases respectively, with 16 bases between them. The CDR3 has 14 residues. From germline, CDR1 is SGHVS and CDR2 FQNEAQ. Here the CDR3 DNA reads TGTGCCAGCAGCCCCAAGTGGGAGTTCCGGGAGCTGTTTTTT. Translation: CASSPKWEFRELFF. The full variable domain, its missing parts supplied by reference TRBV7-8 and TRBJ2-2, is GAGVSQSPRYKVAKRGQDVALRCDPISGHVSLFWYQQALGQGPEFLTYFQNEAQLDKSGLPSDRFFAERPEGSVSTLKIQRTQQEDSAVYLCASSPKWEFRELFFGEGSRLTVL.

The J gene is TRBJ2-2, the V gene TRBV5-1; 10 bases match TRBD2. The CDR3 is 18 residues long. From germline, CDR1 is SGHRS and CDR2 YFSETQ. Losses at the gene ends were 4 bases for V and 0 bases for J; bases not matched to a gene: 9. The CDR3 is CASSRSGRALANTGELFF. The CDR3 nucleotides are TGCGCCAGCAGCAGAAGCGGGAGGGCCCTCGCGAACACCGGGGAGCTGTTTTTT.

To note about this clonotype: The CDR3 carries no conserved terminal phenylalanine or tryptophan, so it likely arises from a read error. It is unclear where the CDR3 begins or ends on the DNA, so no DNA is shown, and the CDR3 is as TCRdb lists it. The gene calls are TRBV19 and TRBJ1-4; the table's D call, TRBD1, has no DNA check behind it. Germline CDR1 is LNHDA and CDR2 is SQIVND (reference sequence). The CDR3 comprises 9 residues, both ends counted. This CDR3 reads CASSIGASS.

Comment on this clonotype: This sequence may be a read error, since a much larger clone differs from it by one base. CDR3 amino acids: CSGQGPGAQYF. In DNA, the CDR3 is TGCAGTGGTCAGGGGCCAGGGGCCCAGTACTTC. The gene calls are TRBV20-1 and TRBJ2-5; perhaps TRBD1 as D (6 bases). Germline CDR1 reads DFQATT; CDR2 reads SNEGSKA (reference sequence). The V gene lost 7 bases and the J gene lost 9 bases, with 15 bases spanning the gap. This CDR3 contains 11 residues.

This clonotype was observed many times. The chain carries TRBV11-2 and TRBJ2-5, with TRBD1 matching 9 bases. This CDR3 is 18 amino acids long. The germline V gene encodes CDR1 SGHAT and CDR2 FQNNGV. Trimming at V came to 5 bases and at J to 7 bases, leaving 20 bases not matched to a gene. As DNA, the CDR3 is TGTGCCAGCAGCCGGTCCGGGACAGGGAGCGCTATGGTTGGGACCCAGTACTTC. This translates into CASSRSGTGSAMVGTQYF.

This clonotype has more than one count but fewer than ten. The V and J genes are TRBV7-8 and TRBJ1-6; 7 bases agree with TRBD1. This CDR3 contains 14 residues. Trimming removed 6 bases from V and 9 bases from J; junction bases left unmatched: 8. Germline assignment: CDR1 SGHVS and CDR2 FQNEAQ. The CDR3 region is CASSLYQGGSPLHF. CDR3 DNA: TGTGCCAGCAGTTTATATCAGGGGGGTTCACCCCTCCACTTT.

This clonotype was counted between two and nine times. The chain uses TRBV6-6 and TRBJ2-5; D could derive from TRBD1 or TRBD2 (6 bases each). Trimming left V 8 bases short and J 2 bases short, with 9 bases between. CDR3 size: 12 residues. Germline V gene sequence: CDR1 MNHNY, CDR2 SVGAGI (reference sequence). CDR3 sequence reads: CASQGRQETQYF. The CDR3, as DNA: TGTGCCAGCCAGGGGAGGCAAGAGACCCAGTACTTC.

This clonotype was found many times. The V call is TRBV2, the J call TRBJ2-7; 7 bases are shared with TRBD1. After removal of 8 bases from V and 6 bases from J, the junction contained 7 bases not matched to a gene. CDR3 length: 12 amino acids. The germline CDR1 and CDR2 sequences are SNHLY and FYNNEI. The CDR3 region has the DNA TGTGCCAGCCTTCGGACAGGCTCCGAGCAGTACTTC. Translating it yields CASLRTGSEQYF.

This clonotype was picked up many times. V is TRBV11-2 and J is TRBJ2-5, with 7 bases lining up with TRBD2. Per germline, CDR1 SGHAT and CDR2 FQNNGV. The CDR3 is 14 residues long. V shed 6 bases, J shed 1 base, and the junction held 5 bases outside the gene matches. The CDR3 coding sequence is TGTGCCAGCAGACCGACGGGGGGCCAAGAGACCCAGTACTTC. It translates to CASRPTGGQETQYF.

This clonotype was recorded many times. V usage is TRBV7-9 and J usage is TRBJ2-7; a weak D match, TRBD1 (5 bases). Germline V gene data show CDR1 as SEHNR and CDR2 as FQNEAQ (reference sequence). Between the trimmed V and J ends, which lost 2 bases and 6 bases, there was a span of 17 bases. The length of the CDR3 is 15 residues. Here the CDR3 reads CASSLRQGVFGEQYF. CDR3 nucleotides: TGTGCCAGCAGCTTAAGGCAGGGTGTTTTTGGCGAGCAGTACTTC.

Regarding this clonotype: One junction end disagrees with the germline gene, perhaps due to a read error. The rearrangement uses TRBV27 and TRBJ2-5, with D perhaps TRBD1 (6 bases). The CDR3 spans 13 residues. In germline, CDR1 is MNHEY, CDR2 SMNVEV (reference sequence). The CDR3 nucleotides are TGTGCCAGCAGTTGGACAGTTCAAGAGGCCCAGTACTTC. It is translated as CASSWTVQEAQYF.